Listed below are T cell receptor beta chains from one sample, sequenced in a study of T cells after yellow fever vaccination. TCRdb re-derived calls from the 5' RACE reads in MiXCR, one entry per CDR3 protein. The table includes tens of thousands of distinct CDR3 sequences, approximately 7% detected once. Sample: CD8+ T cells sorted from PBMCs, taken approximately 47 days after the first yellow fever vaccination. The receptors were gathered from a man between 18 and 35 years old who received the YFV17D yellow fever vaccine. Both conserved end residues are part of each CDR3. A D gene is named only where the DNA matches it firmly. Not all rows give a size; the values are once, few, many and, for expanded clones, a class.

clone size,D gene,J gene,V gene,CDR3 DNA,CDR3 protein
few,TRBD2,TRBJ2-3,TRBV7-9,TGTGCCAGCAGCATACTTTGGACTAGCGGGGGCTACACAGATACGCAGTATTTT,CASSILWTSGGYTDTQYF
many,TRBD1,TRBJ2-7,TRBV7-8,TGTGCCAGCAGCGTCGGACAGGGTGCCTACGAGCAGTACTTC,CASSVGQGAYEQYF
few,TRBD2,TRBJ2-5,TRBV6-5,TGTGCCAGCAGATCACTTCTAGCGGGGCAAGAGACCCAGTACTTC,CASRSLLAGQETQYF
few,TRBD1,TRBJ1-5,TRBV6-5,TGTGCCAGCAGTTCCACCATCGGGACAGGGGCCTTCGGCAATCAGCCCCAGCATTTT,CASSSTIGTGAFGNQPQHF
.,TRBD2,TRBJ2-3,TRBV29-1,TGCAGCGTTGAGGTTTCGCGGGGGGCGGCACTTGTAGATACGCAGTATTTT,CSVEVSRGAALVDTQYF
many,TRBD2,TRBJ2-7,TRBV4-1,TGCGCCAGCAGCCAAACTAGCGGGGTGGATGGCGAGCAGTACTTC,CASSQTSGVDGEQYF
few,TRBD1,TRBJ2-7,TRBV5-1,TGCGCCAGCGGCCCGGGACAGGGCGTTTTGGAGCAGTACTTC,CASGPGQGVLEQYF
.,.,TRBJ1-2,TRBV15,TGTGCCACCAGCAGAGATTACGGGGACTATGGCTACACCTTC,CATSRDYGDYGYTF
many,.,TRBJ2-1,TRBV20-1,TGCAGTGCGGTAGGAACGGGCCGGGAAGAGCAGTTCTTC,CSAVGTGREEQFF
.,TRBD1,TRBJ1-2,TRBV7-2,TGTGCCAGCAGTCGACAGCAACAGGGGCCCGGCTATGGCTACACCTTC,CASSRQQQGPGYGYTF
many,TRBD1,TRBJ2-3,TRBV12-3/TRBV12-4,TGTGCCAGCAGACAGGAAGAGGTCGGGACAGCTAGCACAGATACGCAGTATTTT,CASRQEEVGTASTDTQYF
many,.,TRBJ2-7,TRBV7-9,TGTGCCAGCAGGCTCGGAGGGGGAGGTGAGCAGTACTTC,CASRLGGGGEQYF
.,.,TRBJ2-6,TRBV5-6,TGTGCCAGCAGCCCTATCACTCAGTCCTCTGGGGCCAACGTCCTGACTTTC,CASSPITQSSGANVLTF
few,.,TRBJ2-6,TRBV9,TGTGCCAGCAGCCTGGAACCTGGGGGGGGCCCTGGGGCCAACGTCCTGACTTTC,CASSLEPGGGPGANVLTF
.,.,TRBJ2-2,TRBV19,TGTGCCAGTAGTATTTGGTCTAGCGCAAACACCGGGGAGCTGTTTTTT,CASSIWSSANTGELFF
many,.,TRBJ1-2,TRBV24-1,TGTGCCACCAGTGAAACAGCAGACTATGGCTACACCTTC,CATSETADYGYTF
many,.,TRBJ2-2,TRBV7-7,TGTGCCAGCAGCACGGGGCGGTCAGATAGCACCGGGGAGCTGTTTTTT,CASSTGRSDSTGELFF
many,TRBD1,TRBJ2-5,TRBV5-6,TGTGCCAGCAGCTGGGCGACAGGGCGAGAGACCCAGTACTTC,CASSWATGRETQYF
few,.,TRBJ2-1,TRBV9,TGTGCCACCTCGAGAGGTGTCGGGGTCCCGAGCTCCTACAATGAGCAGTTCTTC,CATSRGVGVPSSYNEQFF
.,.,TRBJ1-1,TRBV5-4,TGTGCCAGCAGCTTGGGTCCGGGTTTGAACACTGAAGCTTTCTTT,CASSLGPGLNTEAFF
.,TRBD1,TRBJ1-2,TRBV20-1,TGCAGTGCTGAGGGACAGGGGCTCCCTCAGGGGATCTATGGCTACACCTTC,CSAEGQGLPQGIYGYTF
.,TRBD2,TRBJ2-1,TRBV29-1,TGCAGCGTTGAAACGCTAAGTCGGGGGGTCGATGAGCAGTTCTTC,CSVETLSRGVDEQFF
.,TRBD1,TRBJ2-1,TRBV11-2,TGTGCCAGCAGCTCCTTGGACAGGGCGTACAATGAGCAGTTCTTC,CASSSLDRAYNEQFF
many,.,TRBJ2-7,TRBV10-3,TGTGCCACAGGAGGGACAGTTGGGTCCTCCTACGAGCAGTACTTC,CATGGTVGSSYEQYF
.,.,TRBJ2-2,TRBV5-4,TGTGCCAGCAGCTTGGCCATACGAGGCGGGGAGCTGTTTTTT,CASSLAIRGGELFF
few,.,TRBJ2-7,TRBV10-3,TGTGCCAGCGCACAGGGCTCCCCTTACGAGCAGTACTTC,CASAQGSPYEQYF
.,.,TRBJ2-5,TRBV12-3/TRBV12-4,TGTGCCAGCAGTTCCCCCGACAGGGAGGGAGAGACCCAGTACTTC,CASSSPDREGETQYF
many,.,TRBJ1-5,TRBV12-5,TGTGCTAGTGGTTACGGGAGCAATCAGCCCCAGCATTTT,CASGYGSNQPQHF
many,.,TRBJ2-1,TRBV7-9,TGTGCCAGCAGCTTACGGTCGGGGAAATCGTACAATGAGCAGTTCTTC,CASSLRSGKSYNEQFF
few,.,TRBJ1-2,TRBV7-9,TGTGCCAGCAGCAACAGGTCGATTCTCCCGGGCTACACCTTC,CASSNRSILPGYTF
many,.,TRBJ2-1,TRBV4-3,TGCGCCAGCAGCCAAGATTTGGGGACCTACAATGAGCAGTTCTTC,CASSQDLGTYNEQFF
many,TRBD1,TRBJ2-3,TRBV12-3/TRBV12-4,TGTGCCAGCAGTTCCTCCCGGGACAGGGGGCGTGATACGCAGTATTTT,CASSSSRDRGRDTQYF
few,TRBD2,TRBJ2-3,TRBV11-2,TGTGCCAGCAGCTTAGGAGTAAGGCTAGCGGGGGGCACAGATACGCAGTATTTT,CASSLGVRLAGGTDTQYF
many,.,TRBJ2-1,TRBV29-1,TGCAGCGTTGAATTGGGACAAAGGTATAAGCAGTTCTTC,CSVELGQRYKQFF
many,.,TRBJ2-1,TRBV7-2,TGTGCCAGCAGCCCCCGTCTCGGAGCGGCCCACAATGAGCAGTTCTTC,CASSPRLGAAHNEQFF
.,TRBD1,TRBJ2-7,TRBV5-1,TGCGCCAGCAGCGGAACAGGGGGAGTCGAGCAGTACTTC,CASSGTGGVEQYF
few,TRBD2,TRBJ2-1,TRBV4-1,TGCGCCAGCAGCCTCGCGGGAGTCGACAATGAGCAGTTCTTC,CASSLAGVDNEQFF
few,.,TRBJ2-1,TRBV7-2,TGTGCCAGCACCCTACAGCCCTACAATGAGCAGTTCTTC,CASTLQPYNEQFF
many,TRBD1,TRBJ2-5,TRBV29-1,TGCAGCGCCCAGACAGGGATGGAGACCCAGTACTTC,CSAQTGMETQYF
many,TRBD2,TRBJ2-5,TRBV4-3,TGCGCCAGCAGCCAAGAGCGGGGGGGCCGTGAGACCCAGTACTTC,CASSQERGGRETQYF
many,.,TRBJ2-1,TRBV7-2,TGTGCCAGCAGCTTAGGAGGGGGGGTCGTTGAGCAGTTCTTC,CASSLGGGVVEQFF
few,.,TRBJ2-7,TRBV12-3/TRBV12-4,TGTGCCAGCAGTTTATATGTCGAGCAGTACTTC,CASSLYVEQYF
few,TRBD1,TRBJ2-7,TRBV9,TGTGCCAGCAGCCTCGGGACAGGGTTGAGCGAGCAGTACTTC,CASSLGTGLSEQYF
many,TRBD2,TRBJ2-1,TRBV4-3,TGCGCCAGCAGTCCACCGGCTAGCGGGGTTCCTTCTGAGCAGTTCTTC,CASSPPASGVPSEQFF
many,.,TRBJ2-7,TRBV12-3/TRBV12-4,TGTGCCAGCAGTTTAACCGGAGACGAGCAGTACTTC,CASSLTGDEQYF